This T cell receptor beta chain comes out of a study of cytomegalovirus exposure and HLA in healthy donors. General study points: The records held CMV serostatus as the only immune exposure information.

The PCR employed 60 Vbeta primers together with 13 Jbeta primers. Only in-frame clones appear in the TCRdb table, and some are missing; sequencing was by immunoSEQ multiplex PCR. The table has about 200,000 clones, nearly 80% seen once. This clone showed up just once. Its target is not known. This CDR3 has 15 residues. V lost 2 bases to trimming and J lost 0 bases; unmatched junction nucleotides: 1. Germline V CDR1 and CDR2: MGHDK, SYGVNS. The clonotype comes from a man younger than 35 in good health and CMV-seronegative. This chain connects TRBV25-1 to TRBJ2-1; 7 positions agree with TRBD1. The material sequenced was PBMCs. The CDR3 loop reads CASSERQGSYNEQFF. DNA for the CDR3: TGTGCCAGCAGTGAACGACAGGGCTCCTACAATGAGCAGTTCTTC.